The 26 T cell receptor beta chains given below trace back to one sample, sequenced in a study of T cells after yellow fever vaccination (dated by TCRdb to about 2019). This specimen's treatment or condition label, per the study, means: live attenuated yellow fever vaccine strain. The protocol used for the library was 5' RACE. Instrument on record: Illumina HiSeq 2500. TCRdb reran the public reads through fastp at Q25 and MiXCR, keeping productive beta chains. Rows matching on CDR3 protein sequence are summarized as one entry with the most common DNA and genes. Counted in this sample were some 160,000 distinct CDR3 sequences; around 7.2% of them appeared once. The ten largest clonotypes hold roughly 2.5% of the sample. The sequencing here drew on CD4+ T cells sorted from PBMCs, taken about 5 days after the first yellow fever vaccination. The receptor source for this set is a man aged 18 to 35 who received the YFV17D yellow fever vaccine.

The rearrangement joins TRBV4-2 to TRBJ2-1; D call uncertain. Trimming removed 5 bases at V and 0 bases at J, with 11 bases between. The CDR3 sequence is 15 residues long. Germline V CDR1 and CDR2: LGHNA, YNFKEQ. This CDR3 reads CASSTQLSSYNEQFF. The CDR3 coding sequence is TGTGCCAGCAGCACCCAACTGAGCTCCTACAATGAGCAGTTCTTC.

The rearrangement joins TRBV18 to TRBJ2-7, with a possible D match to TRBD2 (5 bases). CDR1 is KGHSH and CDR2 is LQKENI in the germline V gene. The CDR3 has 14 amino acids. Trimming cost V 3 bases and J 5 bases, with 14 bases left between them. In nucleotides, the CDR3 is TGTGCCAGCTCACCGACAACCGTCGGGAACGAGCAGTACTTC. It specifies CASSPTTVGNEQYF.

The chain is built from TRBV18 and TRBJ1-2, with D maybe TRBD1 (5 bases). V was cut by 3 bases and J by 2 bases, with 13 bases left in between. The germline V gene encodes CDR1 KGHSH and CDR2 LQKENI. The CDR3 length is 15 residues. The CDR3 protein is CASSPSQDLNYGYTF. The CDR3 nucleotides are TGTGCCAGCTCACCGTCACAGGACCTAAACTATGGCTACACCTTC.

This clonotype appeared many times. This chain connects TRBV9 to TRBJ2-3; the D gene is possibly TRBD1 (6 bases). V lost 3 bases, J lost 4 bases, and 12 bases lay in between. From germline, CDR1 is SGDLS and CDR2 YYNGEE. CDR3 length: 14 amino acids. The CDR3 bases are TGTGCCAGCAGCGCCTACAGGGCATCAGATACGCAGTATTTT. As protein: CASSAYRASDTQYF.

This clonotype came up a few times. V usage is TRBV18 and J usage is TRBJ2-5; 10 bases align to TRBD2. V shed 2 bases and J 4 bases; nucleotides not matched to a gene: 7. The CDR3 totals 16 residues. Germline CDR1 reads KGHSH; CDR2 reads LQKENI. CDR3 in DNA: TGTGCCAGCTCACCAACTCTAGCGGGGGTTATAGAGACCCAGTACTTC. Its protein is CASSPTLAGVIETQYF.

This clonotype occurred a few times. This chain joins TRBV5-1 and TRBJ1-5; 7 nucleotides agree with TRBD1. J was trimmed by 0 bases and V by 4 bases; bases with no gene match: 4. Per the germline V gene, CDR1 is SGHRS and CDR2 is YFSETQ. This CDR3 is 15 amino acids long. The CDR3 sequence is CASSQTGDSNQPQHF. The CDR3, as DNA: TGCGCCAGCAGCCAAACAGGGGATAGCAATCAGCCCCAGCATTTT.

This clonotype showed up many times. The chain combines TRBV5-1 with TRBJ2-3, with 14 bases fitting TRBD2. The CDR3 is made up of 18 amino acids. V trimming: 0 bases; J trimming: 1 base; junction bases outside the gene matches: 4. In germline, CDR1 is SGHRS, CDR2 YFSETQ. The CDR3 sequence: CASSLVPGLAGGTDTQYF. The CDR3 nucleotides are TGCGCCAGCAGCTTGGTACCGGGACTAGCGGGGGGCACAGATACGCAGTATTTT.

In this sample, this clonotype turned up many times. The chain combines TRBV2 with TRBJ2-1; TRBD1 aligns across 8 bases. The V gene end was trimmed by 7 bases and the J gene end by 7 bases; junction bases not matched to a gene: 6. The length of the CDR3 is 13 residues. From germline, CDR1 is SNHLY and CDR2 FYNNEI. The CDR3 sequence is CASTLDRENEQFF. As DNA, the CDR3 is TGTGCCAGCACTCTGGACAGGGAAAATGAGCAGTTCTTC.

This clonotype appeared many times. The rearrangement joins TRBV10-3 to TRBJ2-7, with 8 bases identical to TRBD1. The junction had 15 bases not matched to a gene; V was cut back by 8 bases and J by 6 bases. CDR1 is ENHRY and CDR2 is SYGVKD in the germline V gene. The CDR3 covers 15 residues. The CDR3: CAILDREERWSEQYF. For the CDR3, the DNA is TGTGCCATCCTGGACAGGGAAGAGAGGTGGTCCGAGCAGTACTTC.

Written as DNA, the CDR3 is TGCGCCAGCAGCTTGAGTTCGGGGATTGGCACCGGGGAGCTGTTTTTT. Translation gives CASSLSSGIGTGELFF. This chain connects TRBV5-1 to TRBJ2-2, with D possibly matching TRBD2 (5 bases). The V and J ends lost 1 base and 4 bases respectively, with 14 bases between them. The CDR3 contains 16 residues. Germline lookup yields CDR1 SGHRS and CDR2 YFSETQ.

This clonotype was seen only a few times. A much larger clone is a single base away; this may be a read error. The J gene is TRBJ2-5, the V gene TRBV7-3; maybe TRBD1 (7 bases). The CDR3 consists of 16 residues. CDR1 is SGHTA, CDR2 FQGTGA, per germline. In DNA, the CDR3 is TGTGCCTGCAGCCAATCCGGACAGGCGGGACAAGAGACCCAGTACTTC. Its translation is CACSQSGQAGQETQYF.

There are many counts of this clonotype. The chain has TRBV3-1 and TRBJ1-1, with D uncertain. This CDR3 region has 13 residues. Germline V CDR1 and CDR2: LGHDT, YNNKEL (reference sequence). V lost 1 base and J lost 7, with 10 bases in between. CDR3 bases: TGTGCCAGCAGCCAAGGGCCAGTGGATGAAGCTTTCTTT. Translation gives CASSQGPVDEAFF.

This clonotype turned up a few times. V gene TRBV28 combines with J gene TRBJ2-1, with 16 bases aligning to TRBD2. The germline V gene has CDR1 MDHEN and CDR2 SYDVKM. The V and J ends lost 4 bases and 9 bases, in that order; junction bases with no gene match: 3. The CDR3 spans 15 residues. The CDR3 is CASSSGLAGGGEQFF. Written as DNA, the CDR3 is TGTGCCAGCAGTTCGGGACTAGCGGGGGGGGGTGAGCAGTTCTTC.

This clonotype was seen ten or more times. The genes are TRBV29-1 and TRBJ2-2; weak D call: TRBD2 (6 bases). CDR3 length: 17 amino acids. Germline V gene sequence: CDR1 SQVTM, CDR2 ANQGSEA. V dropped 4 bases and J dropped 2 bases, with 20 bases sitting between them. The CDR3 loop reads CSVALRFGGKNTGELFF. The CDR3 DNA reads as TGCAGCGTTGCTTTAAGATTCGGGGGAAAAAACACCGGGGAGCTGTTTTTT.

The chain recombines TRBV5-6 with TRBJ2-7; 13 bases fit TRBD2. The CDR3 consists of 15 residues. Germline V gene lookup returns CDR1 SGHDT and CDR2 YYEEEE. V lost 4 bases and J lost 7; bases outside the gene matches: 8. The chain's CDR3 is CASSVPGLAGSEQYF. In DNA form, the CDR3 reads TGTGCCAGCAGCGTACCGGGACTAGCGGGGAGTGAGCAGTACTTC.

V is TRBV5-4 and J is TRBJ2-7; 11 bases agree with TRBD1. Germline CDR1 and CDR2: SGHNT and YYREEE (reference sequence). Unmatched junction bases numbered 4, after V lost 5 bases and J lost 3 bases. The CDR3 spans 14 residues. The CDR3 DNA follows: TGTGCCAGCAGGTCCGGGACAGGGGGCTACGAGCAGTACTTC. Translating gives CASRSGTGGYEQYF.

This clonotype was seen a handful of times. The chain combines TRBV15 with TRBJ1-4; D not resolved. The CDR3 is 13 residues long. Germline values: CDR1 LNHNV, CDR2 YYDKDF (reference sequence). V dropped 8 bases and J dropped 5 bases, with 12 bases sitting between them. This chain's CDR3 is CATRPGTNEKLFF. DNA of the CDR3: TGTGCCACCCGACCAGGTACCAATGAAAAACTGTTTTTT.

This clonotype was detected ten times or more. This chain connects TRBV20-1 to TRBJ2-3; D not resolved. This CDR3 has 13 amino acids. V was trimmed by 4 bases and J by 2 bases, leaving 10 bases between them. Germline values: CDR1 DFQATT, CDR2 SNEGSKA (reference sequence). In DNA form, the CDR3 reads TGCAGTGCTATGAACCTAAACACAGATACGCAGTATTTT. Its protein is CSAMNLNTDTQYF.

This clonotype was observed many times. This sequence joins TRBV19 and TRBJ1-2; 8 bases agree with TRBD1. The ends lost 6 bases at V and 2 bases at J; junction bases unmatched: 2. Looked up from germline, CDR1 is LNHDA and CDR2 is SQIVND (reference sequence). This CDR3 is 13 amino acids long. CDR3 coding DNA: TGTGCCAGTAGGGGACAGGAAAACTATGGCTACACCTTC. Amino acid sequence: CASRGQENYGYTF.

This clonotype showed up many times. J is TRBJ2-1 and V is TRBV10-3; TRBD2 might be the D (6 bases). Trimming took off 5 bases at V and 6 bases at J, with 17 bases between the two ends. This CDR3 spans 15 amino acids. Germline V CDR1 and CDR2: ENHRY, SYGVKD. This CDR3 is CAISPQAGMGNEQFF. CDR3 coding DNA: TGTGCCATCAGTCCACAGGCGGGGATGGGCAATGAGCAGTTCTTC.

This clonotype was recorded a few times. V usage is TRBV7-2 and J usage is TRBJ2-3; D possibly corresponds to TRBD2 (6 bases). The CDR3 consists of 15 residues. Germline V gene lookup returns CDR1 SGHTA and CDR2 FQGNSA. V was pared by 4 bases and J by 4 bases, with 15 bases between. The CDR3 reads CASSWRGLIADTQYF. The CDR3 DNA reads as TGTGCCAGCAGCTGGAGGGGTTTAATAGCAGATACGCAGTATTTT.

Ten or more counts support this clonotype. V and J are TRBV14 and TRBJ1-4, with D uncertain. Trimming pared 0 bases from V and 8 bases from J, leaving 22 bases between. The CDR3 sequence is 18 residues long. The V gene's germline CDR1 is SGHDN and CDR2 FVKESK. The CDR3 is CASSQDLALDGSGEKLFF. The CDR3, as DNA: TGTGCCAGCAGCCAAGATCTCGCCCTCGACGGTTCGGGGGAAAAACTGTTTTTT. The variable domain in full, with the rest retrieved from reference TRBV14 and TRBJ1-4, is EAGVTQFPSHSVIEKGQTVTLRCDPISGHDNLYWYRRVMGKEIKFLLHFVKESKQDESGMPNNRFLAERTGGTYSTLKVQPAELEDSGVYFCASSQDLALDGSGEKLFFGSGTQLSVL.

The sample holds many counts of this clonotype. The chain is built from TRBV4-2 and TRBJ2-2, with 10 bases that match TRBD1. The CDR3 extends over 15 amino acids. The V gene's germline CDR1 is LGHNA and CDR2 YNFKEQ. The trim removed 3 bases at V and 7 bases at J, leaving 5 bases unmatched. The CDR3 nucleotides are TGTGCCAGCAGCCAGACAGGGGGCTGGGGCGGGGAGCTGTTTTTT. Its translation is CASSQTGGWGGELFF.

At least ten counts were recorded for this clonotype. The chain recombines TRBV7-2 with TRBJ2-2; TRBD2 matches at 10 bases. V shed 3 bases, J shed 6 bases, and the junction held 4 bases outside the gene matches. Germline V gene sequence: CDR1 SGHTA, CDR2 FQGNSA. This CDR3 is built from 15 residues. CDR3 DNA: TGTGCCAGCAGCTTGAGCGGGGGGGCCCCCGGGGAGCTGTTTTTT. As protein: CASSLSGGAPGELFF.

This clonotype was found many times. The J gene is TRBJ2-5, the V gene TRBV5-1; 14 nucleotides agree with TRBD2. This CDR3 spans 16 amino acids. CDR1 is SGHRS and CDR2 is YFSETQ in the germline V gene. V shed 4 bases, J shed 4 bases, and the junction held 6 bases outside the gene matches. CDR3 sequence (DNA): TGCGCCAGCAGCGGAGGGACTAGCGGGGGTCCAGAGACCCAGTACTTC. The encoded protein is CASSGGTSGGPETQYF.

This clonotype came up many times. The V gene is TRBV4-2, the J gene TRBJ2-4; possibly TRBD1 or TRBD2 for D (5 bases each). The ends were cut back, 4 bases at V and 10 bases at J, with 20 bases in the middle. Germline assignment: CDR1 LGHNA and CDR2 YNFKEQ. The CDR3 contains 15 residues. Here the CDR3 reads CASSPGTKSEWIQYF. In DNA, the CDR3 is TGTGCCAGCAGCCCCGGGACCAAATCGGAGTGGATTCAGTACTTC.